Listed here are 8 T cell receptor beta chains from one sample, sequenced in a study of blood T cell repertoires in COVID-19. Assay used: immunoSEQ multiplex PCR; TCRdb lists only in-frame clones, some missing. The sample lists approximately 530,000 clones, about 89% seen once, with 7.8% in the top ten. The sequencing input was peripheral blood. The receptors originated from a woman between 45 and 60 years old with COVID-19, enrolled during active disease.

CDR3 amino acids: CASSPGAGTYEQYF. The CDR3 nucleotides read TGTGCCAGCAGCCCTGGGGCAGGGACCTACGAGCAGTACTTC. The chain links TRBV7-8 to TRBJ2-7; D possibly corresponds to TRBD1 (5 bases). The germline V and J ends were trimmed by 5 bases and 2 bases, with 13 bases remaining between them. Germline CDR1 is SGHVS and CDR2 is FQNEAQ. CDR3 length equals 14 residues. The full variable domain, its missing parts supplied by reference TRBV7-8 and TRBJ2-7, is GAGVSQSPRYKVAKRGQDVALRCDPISGHVSLFWYQQALGQGPEFLTYFQNEAQLDKSGLPSDRFFAERPEGSVSTLKIQRTQQEDSAVYLCASSPGAGTYEQYFGPGTRLTVT.

The chain carries TRBV2 and TRBJ2-7; TRBD1 matches at 8 bases. The germline V gene has CDR1 SNHLY and CDR2 FYNNEI. This CDR3 has 14 amino acids. Trimming removed 2 bases from V and 7 bases from J; junction bases left unmatched: 7. Written as DNA, the CDR3 is TGTGCCAGCAGTGAAAATCAGGGGGCCAGAGAGCAGTACTTC. Its protein is CASSENQGAREQYF.

This clone was recorded once. This chain joins TRBV5-6 and TRBJ2-7, with 7 positions matching TRBD1. The V segment lost 5 bases and the J segment 2 bases; nucleotides outside the gene matches: 1. Germline V gene data show CDR1 as SGHDT and CDR2 as YYEEEE. The CDR3 runs 12 residues. CDR3 region: CASSGTAYEQYF. The CDR3 nucleotides read TGTGCCAGCAGTGGGACAGCCTACGAGCAGTACTTC.

The chain joins TRBV15 to TRBJ2-2, with a possible D match to TRBD2 (5 bases). Germline V gene data show CDR1 as LNHNV and CDR2 as YYDKDF (reference sequence). This CDR3 spans 17 amino acids. The V gene lost 0 bases and the J gene lost 1 base, with 12 bases spanning the gap. CDR3 nucleotide sequence: TGTGCCACCAGCAGAGATCGGACGGGGATGAACACCGGGGAGCTGTTTTTT. Protein: CATSRDRTGMNTGELFF.

Only a few counts were recorded for this clone. V and J are TRBV11-2 and TRBJ2-1, with a possible D match to TRBD2 (6 bases). The germline V gene has CDR1 SGHAT and CDR2 FQNNGV. This CDR3 comprises 15 residues. Between the trimmed V and J ends, which lost 2 bases and 7 bases, there was a span of 15 bases. The CDR3 protein is CASSLSSAGRNEQFF. The CDR3 region has the DNA TGTGCCAGCAGCTTATCTAGCGCGGGTAGGAATGAGCAGTTCTTC.

The chain uses TRBV30 and TRBJ2-7; tentative D call: TRBD1 (6 bases). Trimming cost V 2 bases and J 0 bases, with 17 bases left between them. This CDR3 spans 16 amino acids. Germline values: CDR1 GTSNPN, CDR2 SVGIG (reference sequence). The CDR3 nucleotides read TGTGCCTGGAGTTACAACAGGGTCCCAAGCTCCTACGAGCAGTACTTC. It specifies CAWSYNRVPSSYEQYF.

The V call is TRBV10-2, the J call TRBJ1-6; 7 nucleotides align to TRBD1. This CDR3 has 14 residues. V lost 7 bases, J lost 7 bases, and 7 bases stayed unmatched. CDR1 WSHSY and CDR2 SAAADI come from the germline V gene. The CDR3 region has the DNA TGCGCCAGCAACCCAGGACAGGAGAATTCACCCCTCCACTTT. Translating it yields CASNPGQENSPLHF.

The V and J genes are TRBV27 and TRBJ2-7, with 10 bases lining up with TRBD2. Germline CDR1 reads MNHEY; CDR2 reads SMNVEV (reference sequence). The ends lost 5 bases at V and 0 bases at J; junction bases unmatched: 10. The CDR3 extends over 17 amino acids. CDR3 amino acids: CASSLLSGGTYSYEQYF. CDR3 coding DNA: TGTGCCAGCAGTCTCCTTAGCGGGGGGACTTACTCCTACGAGCAGTACTTC.